These 3 T cell receptor beta chains came from one sample sequenced in a study of blood T cell repertoires in COVID-19. Assay used: immunoSEQ multiplex PCR; TCRdb lists only in-frame clones, some missing. The sample has a few hundred thousand clones; roughly 91% are singletons. Sequencing was performed on PBMCs or T cells enriched from blood (not recorded which). The receptors come from a woman aged 18 to 35 who had recovered from COVID-19.

The V gene is TRBV6-5, the J gene TRBJ2-3; 7 positions match TRBD2. The germline CDR1 and CDR2 sequences are MNHEY and SVGAGI. The CDR3 extends over 14 amino acids. After removal of 4 bases from V and 2 bases from J, the junction contained 3 bases not matched to a gene. As DNA, the CDR3 is TGTGCCAGCAGTTTACTAGCGATCACAGATACGCAGTATTTT. Its protein is CASSLLAITDTQYF.

The table lists this clone with a count of one. This chain connects TRBV6-2 or TRBV6-3 to TRBJ1-1, with D maybe TRBD1 (5 bases). The CDR3 spans 16 residues. V lost 2 bases, J lost 3 bases, and 16 bases lay in between. Looked up from germline, CDR1 is MNHEY and CDR2 is SVGEGT. The chain's CDR3 is CASSYRPQPGDTEAFF. The CDR3, as DNA: TGTGCCAGCAGTTACCGGCCCCAGCCGGGGGACACTGAAGCTTTCTTT.

This sequence joins TRBV2 and TRBJ2-3, with D possibly TRBD2 on 6 matching bases. There are 15 residues in the CDR3. Germline V gene sequence: CDR1 SNHLY, CDR2 FYNNEI. Trimming shortened V by 6 bases and J by 4 bases, and 17 bases separated the two germline ends. The CDR3: CASRFTQLAPDTQYF. The DNA for the CDR3 is TGTGCCAGCAGATTCACCCAACTAGCTCCAGATACGCAGTATTTT.